Listed here is a single TCR beta chain. Its matching antigen is unknown. PCR used 60 Vbeta primers and 13 Jbeta primers. Produced via immunoSEQ multiplex PCR; TCRdb's table is partial and in-frame only. Seen here are about 170,000 clones, around 84% observed once, and the top ten hold 1%. These data are taken from a study of cytomegalovirus exposure and HLA in healthy donors. General study points: Later, an analysis found that common viral pathogens appeared to be linked with several of the most significant clusters. Association with HLA alleles at 0.05 false discovery rate was found for 16,951 TCR beta sequences in a later analysis.

The sequenced material came from PBMCs. The receptor's source is a boy younger than 10 in good health and CMV-seronegative.

The CDR3 DNA follows: TGCGCCAGCAGCTGGGGGACAGGGAATGGCTACACCTTC. This translates into CASSWGTGNGYTF. The V gene is TRBV5-1, the J gene TRBJ1-2, with 9 nucleotides matching TRBD1. Trimming cost V 3 bases and J 6 bases; bases outside gene matches: 3. Germline V gene lookup returns CDR1 SGHRS and CDR2 YFSETQ. The CDR3 runs 13 residues.